This T cell receptor (beta chain) comes out of a study of T cell responses to AZD1222 COVID-19 vaccine. Regarding the study as a whole: Repertoire collection took place solely once the T cell response had peaked. The study identified only six AZD1222 recipients as seropositive at baseline. Donors were chiefly white British, with a greater number of females, and clonal diversity was perhaps underestimated.

The protocol was immunoSEQ multiplex PCR, while the TCRdb copy is restricted to in-frame clones and leaves out a portion. The sample lists 130,000 or so clones, about nine tenths seen once, with roughly 7.8% in the top ten. This clone appeared a single time. Its antigen is unidentified. This clonotype originated in an adult in good health. The material was peripheral blood, obtained on day 0 of AZD1222 vaccination.

CDR3 nucleotides: TGTGCCAGCAGCTGGATAGGGGGGAACACTGAAGCTTTCTTT. It codes for CASSWIGGNTEAFF. The rearrangement links TRBV7-2 to TRBJ1-1, with D possibly matching TRBD1 (6 bases). Trimming shortened V by 4 bases and J by 1 base, and 10 bases separated the two germline ends. The germline CDR1 and CDR2 sequences are SGHTA and FQGNSA. This CDR3 contains 14 residues.